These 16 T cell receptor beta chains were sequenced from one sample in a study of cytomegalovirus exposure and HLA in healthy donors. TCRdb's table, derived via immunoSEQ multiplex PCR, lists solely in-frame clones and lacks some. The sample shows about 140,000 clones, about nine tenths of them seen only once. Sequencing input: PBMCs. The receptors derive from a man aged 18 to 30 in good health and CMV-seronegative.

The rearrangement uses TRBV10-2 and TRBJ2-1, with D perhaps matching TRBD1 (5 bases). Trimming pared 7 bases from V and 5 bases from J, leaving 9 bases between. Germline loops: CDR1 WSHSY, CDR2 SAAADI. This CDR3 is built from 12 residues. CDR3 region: CASTQGHNEQFF. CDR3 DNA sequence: TGCGCCAGCACGCAGGGTCACAATGAGCAGTTCTTC.

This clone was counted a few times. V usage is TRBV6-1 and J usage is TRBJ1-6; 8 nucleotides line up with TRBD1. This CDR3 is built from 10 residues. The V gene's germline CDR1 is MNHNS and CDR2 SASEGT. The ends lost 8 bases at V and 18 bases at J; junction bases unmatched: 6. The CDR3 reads CASGTGPYHF. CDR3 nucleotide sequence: TGTGCCAGCGGGACAGGCCCATACCACTTT.

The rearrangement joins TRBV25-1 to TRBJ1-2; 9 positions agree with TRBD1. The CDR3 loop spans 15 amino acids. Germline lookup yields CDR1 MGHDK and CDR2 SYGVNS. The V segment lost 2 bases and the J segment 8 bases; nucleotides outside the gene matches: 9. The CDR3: CASSENRGQVGGYTF. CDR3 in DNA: TGTGCCAGCAGTGAAAACAGGGGGCAAGTTGGAGGCTACACCTTC.

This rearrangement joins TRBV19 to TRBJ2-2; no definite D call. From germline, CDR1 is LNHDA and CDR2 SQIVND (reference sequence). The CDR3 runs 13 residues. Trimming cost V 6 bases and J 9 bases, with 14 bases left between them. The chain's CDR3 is CASRLRQSRELFF. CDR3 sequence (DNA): TGTGCCAGTAGATTAAGACAATCCAGGGAGCTGTTTTTT.

The CDR3 coding sequence is TGCGCCAGCAGCTTGGTAGGGGCTACCTTCTACAATGAGCAGTTCTTC. Translated, it gives CASSLVGATFYNEQFF. This rearrangement joins TRBV5-1 to TRBJ2-1; tentatively, D is TRBD1 (5 bases). The CDR3 covers 16 residues. Germline V gene data show CDR1 as SGHRS and CDR2 as YFSETQ. Trimming removed 0 bases at V and 3 bases at J, with 13 bases between.

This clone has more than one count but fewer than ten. CDR3 DNA sequence: TGTGCCAGCTCACCACCGCAGGGCAGAGGCACTGAAGCTTTCTTT. Translation: CASSPPQGRGTEAFF. The rearrangement links TRBV18 to TRBJ1-1; D might be TRBD1 (5 bases). The CDR3 totals 15 residues. With 0 bases removed from V and 4 bases from J, the gap between germline ends came to 12 bases. Germline assignment: CDR1 KGHSH and CDR2 LQKENI.

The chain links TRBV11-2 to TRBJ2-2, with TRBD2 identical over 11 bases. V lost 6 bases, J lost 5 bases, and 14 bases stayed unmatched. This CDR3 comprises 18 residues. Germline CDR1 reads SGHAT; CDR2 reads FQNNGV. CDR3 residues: CASRKYRTSGSRTGELFF. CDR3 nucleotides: TGTGCCAGCAGAAAATATCGAACTAGCGGGAGTAGAACCGGGGAGCTGTTTTTT. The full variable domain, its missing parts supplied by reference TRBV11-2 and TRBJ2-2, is EAGVAQSPRYKIIEKRQSVAFWCNPISGHATLYWYQQILGQGPKLLIQFQNNGVVDDSQLPKDRFSAERLKGVDSTLKIQPAKLEDSAVYLCASRKYRTSGSRTGELFFGEGSRLTVL.

This CDR3 is CASSYSDRGIYEQYF. DNA of the CDR3: TGTGCCAGCAGTTACTCGGACAGGGGAATCTACGAGCAGTACTTC. The V gene is TRBV6-5, the J gene TRBJ2-7, with TRBD1 matching 9 bases. This CDR3 has 15 amino acids. Trimming at V came to 0 bases and at J to 3 bases, leaving 3 bases not matched to a gene. Germline V gene sequence: CDR1 MNHEY, CDR2 SVGAGI.

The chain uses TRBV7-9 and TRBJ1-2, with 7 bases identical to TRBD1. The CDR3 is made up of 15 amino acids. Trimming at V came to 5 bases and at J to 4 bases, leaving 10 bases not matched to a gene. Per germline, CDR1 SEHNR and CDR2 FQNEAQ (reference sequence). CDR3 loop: CASSGKTGQIYGYTF. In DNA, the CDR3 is TGTGCCAGCAGCGGGAAAACGGGACAGATCTATGGCTACACCTTC.

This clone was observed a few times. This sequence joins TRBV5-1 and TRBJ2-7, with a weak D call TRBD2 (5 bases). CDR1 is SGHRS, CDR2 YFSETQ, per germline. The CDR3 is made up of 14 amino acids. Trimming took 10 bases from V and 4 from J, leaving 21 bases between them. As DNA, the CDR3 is TGCGCCGGGCCGATGGAGGTGGACCATTACGAGCAGTACGTC. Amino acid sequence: CAGPMEVDHYEQYV.

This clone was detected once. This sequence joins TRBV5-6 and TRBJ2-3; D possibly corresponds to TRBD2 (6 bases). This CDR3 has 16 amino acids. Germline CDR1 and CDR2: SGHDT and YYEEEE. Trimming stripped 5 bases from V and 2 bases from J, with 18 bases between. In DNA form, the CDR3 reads TGTGCCAGCAGTCCCCTGCGGGGTCCCCACACAGATACGCAGTATTTT. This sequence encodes CASSPLRGPHTDTQYF.

CDR3 region: CASSSGYGYTF. The CDR3 DNA is TGTGCCAGCAGCTCAGGCTATGGCTACACCTTC. The V gene is TRBV6-1, the J gene TRBJ1-2; D ambiguous. The length of the CDR3 is 11 residues. CDR1 MNHNS and CDR2 SASEGT come from the germline V gene. Between the trimmed V and J ends, which lost 6 bases and 4 bases, there was a span of 6 bases.

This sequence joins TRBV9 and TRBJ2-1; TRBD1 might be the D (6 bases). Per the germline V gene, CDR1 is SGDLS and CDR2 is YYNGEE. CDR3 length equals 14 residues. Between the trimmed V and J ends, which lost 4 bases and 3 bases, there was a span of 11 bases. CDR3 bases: TGTGCCAGCAGCCTTCAGGACAGCTACAATGAGCAGTTCTTC. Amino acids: CASSLQDSYNEQFF.

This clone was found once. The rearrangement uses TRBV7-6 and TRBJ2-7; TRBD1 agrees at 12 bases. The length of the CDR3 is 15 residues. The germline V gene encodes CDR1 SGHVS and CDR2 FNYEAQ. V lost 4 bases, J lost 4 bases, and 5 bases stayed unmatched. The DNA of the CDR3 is TGTGCCAGCAGCTCCGGGACAGGGGGCGGGTACGAGCAGTACTTC. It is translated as CASSSGTGGGYEQYF.

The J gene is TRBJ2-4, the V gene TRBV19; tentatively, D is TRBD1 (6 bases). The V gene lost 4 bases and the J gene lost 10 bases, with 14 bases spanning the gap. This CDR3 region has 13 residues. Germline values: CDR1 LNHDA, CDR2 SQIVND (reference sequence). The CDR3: CASSTTGPRIQYF. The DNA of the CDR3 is TGTGCCAGTAGTACGACAGGACCGAGGATTCAGTACTTC.

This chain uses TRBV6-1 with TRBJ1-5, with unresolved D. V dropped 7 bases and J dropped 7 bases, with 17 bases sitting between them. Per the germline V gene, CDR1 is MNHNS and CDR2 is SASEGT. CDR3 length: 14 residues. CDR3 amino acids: CASTPQGSRQPQHF. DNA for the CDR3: TGTGCCAGCACCCCTCAAGGGAGTCGACAGCCCCAGCATTTT.